The 18 T cell receptor beta chains given below trace back to one sample, sequenced in a study of cytotoxic CD8 clonotypes in ibrutinib-treated CLL. TCRdb's table, derived via immunoSEQ multiplex PCR, lists solely in-frame clones and lacks some. The repertoire holds some 300,000 clones, approximately 80% seen once, with 6.7% in the top ten. The source material was PBMCs, sampled before ibrutinib treatment. Every receptor here comes from a human donor with chronic lymphocytic leukemia.

The chain joins TRBV4-1 to TRBJ2-3; the match to TRBD1 covers 9 bases. Germline lookup yields CDR1 MGHRA and CDR2 YSYEKL. CDR3 size: 15 residues. V lost 4 bases to trimming and J lost 4 bases; unmatched junction nucleotides: 6. CDR3 amino acids: CASSRRTGAADTQYF. The CDR3 nucleotides read TGCGCCAGCAGCCGTAGGACAGGGGCGGCAGATACGCAGTATTTT.

This clone was picked up one time. CDR3 amino acids: CASSSSAGVYNEQFF. The CDR3 DNA follows: TGCGCCAGCAGCTCCTCAGCGGGAGTCTACAATGAGCAGTTCTTC. The chain joins TRBV5-1 to TRBJ2-1; 8 positions agree with TRBD2. The CDR3 runs 15 residues. Per the germline V gene, CDR1 is SGHRS and CDR2 is YFSETQ. V shed 3 bases, J shed 3 bases, and the junction held 5 bases outside the gene matches. Drawing the rest from reference TRBV5-1 and TRBJ2-1, the complete variable domain is KAGVTQTPRYLIKTRGQQVTLSCSPISGHRSVSWYQQTPGQGLQFLFEYFSETQRNKGNFPGRFSGRQFSNSRSEMNVSTLELGDSALYLCASSSSAGVYNEQFFGPGTRLTVL.

The J gene is TRBJ2-2, the V gene TRBV5-1, with 7 nucleotides matching TRBD1. This CDR3 region has 15 residues. CDR1 is SGHRS, CDR2 YFSETQ, per germline. Trimming removed 4 bases from V and 4 bases from J; junction bases left unmatched: 7. CDR3 amino acids: CASSPGWDSTGELFF. DNA of the CDR3: TGCGCCAGCAGCCCCGGATGGGACAGCACCGGGGAGCTGTTTTTT. The complete variable domain, with remaining parts taken from reference TRBV5-1 and TRBJ2-2, reads KAGVTQTPRYLIKTRGQQVTLSCSPISGHRSVSWYQQTPGQGLQFLFEYFSETQRNKGNFPGRFSGRQFSNSRSEMNVSTLELGDSALYLCASSPGWDSTGELFFGEGSRLTVL.

DNA for the CDR3: TGTGCCAGCAGCGCTAGCGGGAGGACCTCCTACAATGAGCAGTTCTTC. Translation: CASSASGRTSYNEQFF. The rearrangement links TRBV7-7 to TRBJ2-1; TRBD2 agrees at 11 bases. The V segment lost 5 bases and the J segment 0 bases; nucleotides outside the gene matches: 3. The CDR3 is made up of 16 amino acids. Germline-derived CDR1 and CDR2 are SSHAT and FNYEAQ (reference sequence).

This chain uses TRBV5-4 with TRBJ2-2, with TRBD2 identical over 11 bases. Germline CDR1 SGHNT, CDR2 YYREEE (reference sequence). The V gene end was trimmed by 4 bases and the J gene end by 6 bases; junction bases not matched to a gene: 11. CDR3 length: 17 amino acids. Written as DNA, the CDR3 is TGTGCCAGCAGCCCTGCTACTAGCGGGAGTATCGCCGGGGAGCTGTTTTTT. Translated, it gives CASSPATSGSIAGELFF.

This sequence joins TRBV11-1 and TRBJ2-3; D is uncertain. The CDR3 runs to 14 residues. Looked up from germline, CDR1 is SGHAT and CDR2 is FQDESV (reference sequence). V shed 7 bases and J shed 1 base, with 12 bases lying between them. The DNA of the CDR3 is TGTGCCAGCACCAAACCAGGAGGCACAGATACGCAGTATTTT. Encoded protein: CASTKPGGTDTQYF.

The J gene is TRBJ2-7, the V gene TRBV2; tentative D call: TRBD2 (6 bases). Germline-derived CDR1 and CDR2 are SNHLY and FYNNEI. The V gene lost 3 bases and the J gene lost 6 bases, with 12 bases spanning the gap. The CDR3 runs 13 residues. The CDR3 sequence: CASSDNSGVEQYF. The CDR3 DNA sequence: TGTGCCAGCAGTGACAATTCGGGAGTCGAGCAGTACTTC.

The table lists this clone with a few counts. The chain carries TRBV7-3 and TRBJ1-1; a weak D match, TRBD1 (6 bases). V was clipped by 5 bases and J by 6 bases, with 16 bases between them. Germline loops: CDR1 SGHTA, CDR2 FQGTGA. This CDR3 contains 14 residues. The CDR3 sequence: CASSLQGRVAEAFF. The CDR3 DNA sequence: TGTGCCAGCAGCCTCCAGGGGAGGGTGGCTGAAGCTTTCTTT.

The V call is TRBV18, the J call TRBJ2-7; D is uncertain. The germline V gene has CDR1 KGHSH and CDR2 LQKENI. The CDR3 spans 13 residues. V was trimmed by 2 bases and J by 5 bases, leaving 10 bases between them. In DNA, the CDR3 is TGTGCCAGCTCACCAAGTCGATACCACGAGCAGTACTTC. This sequence encodes CASSPSRYHEQYF.

In DNA form, the CDR3 reads TGTGCCAGCAGCTTAGGGGAGCTGTTTTTT. Its protein product is CASSLGELFF. J is TRBJ2-2 and V is TRBV7-8; D is ambiguous. Germline CDR1 is SGHVS and CDR2 is FQNEAQ. The V gene lost 1 base and the J gene lost 9 bases, with 0 bases spanning the gap. The CDR3 covers 10 residues.

This clone has a single count. The chain uses TRBV5-6 and TRBJ2-3, with a weak D call TRBD1 (6 bases). Germline V CDR1 and CDR2: SGHDT, YYEEEE. The CDR3 sequence is 13 residues long. Trimming cost V 0 bases and J 7 bases, with 9 bases left between them. The CDR3 sequence: CASSLAGTNTQYF. The CDR3 DNA is TGTGCCAGCAGCTTGGCCGGGACAAATACGCAGTATTTT. Looking up the rest from reference TRBV5-6 and TRBJ2-3 gives the full variable domain: DAGVTQSPTHLIKTRGQQVTLRCSPKSGHDTVSWYQQALGQGPQFIFQYYEEEERQRGNFPDRFSGHQFPNYSSELNVNALLLGDSALYLCASSLAGTNTQYFGPGTRLTVL.

The genes are TRBV7-6 and TRBJ2-3; D possibly uses TRBD1 or TRBD2 (6 bases each). With 0 bases removed from V and 5 bases from J, the gap between germline ends came to 12 bases. This CDR3 spans 15 amino acids. CDR1 SGHVS and CDR2 FNYEAQ come from the germline V gene. The CDR3 loop reads CASSLAGGGGDTQYF. CDR3 coding DNA: TGTGCCAGCAGCTTAGCGGGCGGAGGGGGAGATACGCAGTATTTT.

The gene calls are TRBV4-1 and TRBJ1-1; TRBD1 might be the D (6 bases). Germline V gives CDR1 MGHRA, CDR2 YSYEKL. V lost 7 bases and J lost 1, with 16 bases in between. This CDR3 has 15 residues. The CDR3 protein is CASTNLRGENTEAFF. DNA of the CDR3: TGCGCCAGCACTAATTTAAGGGGGGAGAACACTGAAGCTTTCTTT.

The rearrangement joins TRBV29-1 to TRBJ2-3, with D perhaps matching TRBD2 (5 bases). Germline CDR1 and CDR2: SQVTM and ANQGSEA. The CDR3 contains 13 residues. Trimming removed 7 bases at V and 0 bases at J, with 11 bases between. In nucleotides, the CDR3 is TGCAGCGGAGGGAGCAGTAGCACAGATACGCAGTATTTT. Translation: CSGGSSSTDTQYF.

This clone was observed once. J is TRBJ2-3 and V is TRBV4-2; D perhaps matches TRBD2 (5 bases). The length of the CDR3 is 16 residues. V was clipped by 0 bases and J by 4 bases, with 14 bases between them. The germline gives CDR1 LGHNA, CDR2 YNFKEQ. CDR3 in amino acids: CASSQEAGTGPDTQYF. The DNA of the CDR3 is TGTGCCAGCAGCCAAGAGGCGGGCACGGGCCCAGATACGCAGTATTTT.

The CDR3: CASRGGAFSGELFF. CDR3 coding DNA: TGTGCCAGCAGGGGGGGAGCATTTTCCGGGGAGCTGTTTTTT. The chain carries TRBV6-1 and TRBJ2-2; TRBD2 is a possible D gene (6 bases). V lost 6 bases, J lost 6 bases, and 14 bases lay in between. CDR1 is MNHNS and CDR2 is SASEGT in the germline V gene. The CDR3 is 14 residues long.

V usage is TRBV13 and J usage is TRBJ2-5, with 8 nucleotides matching TRBD1. Germline V gives CDR1 PRHDT, CDR2 FYEKMQ (reference sequence). V trimming: 1 base; J trimming: 5 bases; junction bases outside the gene matches: 9. This CDR3 spans 16 amino acids. The CDR3 here is CASSLVSPGGRETQYF. CDR3 sequence (DNA): TGTGCCAGCAGCTTAGTTTCGCCAGGGGGCAGGGAGACCCAGTACTTC. Filled out from reference TRBV13 and TRBJ2-5, the complete variable domain reads AAGVIQSPRHLIKEKRETATLKCYPIPRHDTVYWYQQGPGQDPQFLISFYEKMQSDKGSIPDRFSAQQFSDYHSELNMSSLELGDSALYFCASSLVSPGGRETQYFGPGTRLLVL.

This clone occurred once. This chain links TRBV5-1 with TRBJ2-5; 8 nucleotides match TRBD2. The CDR3 sequence is 17 residues long. Germline CDR1 reads SGHRS; CDR2 reads YFSETQ. V shed 0 bases and J 4 bases; nucleotides not matched to a gene: 11. CDR3 sequence: CASSLDLAGRISETQYF. The CDR3 DNA sequence: TGCGCCAGCAGCTTGGACCTAGCGGGTCGAATTTCAGAGACCCAGTACTTC.